This T cell receptor (beta chain) was captured by sequencing in a study of T cells in Graves' hyperthyroidism and ophthalmopathy. Germline CDR1 and CDR2: SGHVS and FQNEAQ. Trimming cost V 0 bases and J 3 bases; bases outside gene matches: 2. This CDR3 has 15 amino acids. This clonotype has ten or more counts. Antigen unknown. Amplified TCR beta CDR3 regions came from RNA transcripts. Researchers ran a first-round RT-PCR on the TCR CDR3 using the HTBI primer set. TCRdb processed the multiplex PCR reads anew with MiXCR; each CDR3 protein has one entry. Of over 200,000 distinct CDR3 sequences listed, approximately 15% are singletons. Reasons for excluding patients were uncontrolled infection, other autoimmune disease, pregnancy or lactation. The PBMCs had their origin in approximately 10 ml of fresh peripheral blood. Findings of the study overall: Blood also showed most of the thyroid clonotypes that were expanded above 0.001. Ophthalmopathy stood apart from stable hyperthyroidism in a 13 V-J model.

V is TRBV7-8 and J is TRBJ2-3, with 8 bases lining up with TRBD1. The TCR comes from a woman in her forties with Graves' hyperthyroidism that later progressed to Graves' ophthalmopathy. The sequenced sample was blood. The CDR3 here is CASSLAGQGTDTQYF. As DNA, the CDR3 is TGTGCCAGCAGCTTAGCAGGACAGGGTACAGATACGCAGTATTTT.